The 27 T cell receptor beta chains below were found in one sample sequenced in a study of blood T cell repertoires in COVID-19. Profiling relied on immunoSEQ multiplex PCR, and the TCRdb table lists in-frame clones only, not all of them. The repertoire holds roughly 71,000 clones, with 84% as singletons. Sequencing was performed on peripheral blood. These TCRs come from a man aged 45-65 years with active COVID-19.

The chain has TRBV4-3 and TRBJ1-6, with a tentative D call TRBD1 (5 bases). The germline CDR1 and CDR2 sequences are LGHNA and YSLEER. This CDR3 has 16 amino acids. The V end was cut by 6 bases, the J end by 0 bases, with 12 bases between. CDR3 DNA: TGCGCCAGCAGTCGGGACTCGAGCTCCTATAATTCACCCCTCCACTTT. It encodes CASSRDSSSYNSPLHF.

V gene TRBV21-1 combines with J gene TRBJ1-5; TRBD1, as called in the table, went unchecked against the DNA. TRBV21-1 is a known pseudogene. This CDR3 has 14 amino acids. CDR3 nucleotide sequence: TGTGTCAGCAGCGTGGACAGGGAAAGACAGCCCCAGCATTTT. This sequence encodes CVSSVDRERQPQHF.

This sequence joins TRBV9 and TRBJ2-5, with TRBD1 as a possible D gene (6 bases). This CDR3 contains 13 residues. The germline gives CDR1 SGDLS, CDR2 YYNGEE. Trimming took off 0 bases at V and 3 bases at J, with 6 bases between the two ends. CDR3 region: CASSVGTEETQYF. Here the CDR3 DNA reads TGTGCCAGCAGCGTAGGGACAGAAGAGACCCAGTACTTC.

The rearrangement uses TRBV5-1 and TRBJ2-3; D call uncertain. The CDR3 runs to 13 residues. CDR1 is SGHRS and CDR2 is YFSETQ in the germline V gene. Trimming removed 5 bases from V and 1 base from J, with 8 bases in between. In nucleotides, the CDR3 is TGCGCCAGCAGACCCAGTCGCACAGATACGCAGTATTTT. Translated: CASRPSRTDTQYF.

The chain has TRBV5-1 and TRBJ2-5; tentative D call: TRBD1 (6 bases). CDR1 is SGHRS, CDR2 YFSETQ, per germline. The V end lost 2 bases, the J end lost 5 bases, and 13 bases lay between the germline ends. This CDR3 comprises 14 residues. The CDR3 coding sequence is TGCGCCAGCAGCTTCGCAGGGGAGTGGGAGACCCAGTACTTC. It specifies CASSFAGEWETQYF.

The chain recombines TRBV18 with TRBJ2-2; 8 bases line up with TRBD2. V dropped 6 bases and J dropped 0; count of bases not matched to a gene: 6. The CDR3 has 16 amino acids. Germline lookup yields CDR1 KGHSH and CDR2 LQKENI. Here the CDR3 DNA reads TGTGCCAGCTCGGAAAGCGGGGGATCGAACACCGGGGAGCTGTTTTTT. Translation gives CASSESGGSNTGELFF.

The chain is built from TRBV3-1 (or the pseudogene TRBV3-2) and TRBJ1-3; D is unresolved. CDR3 length equals 15 residues. Germline loops: CDR1 LGHDT, CDR2 YNNKEL (reference sequence). The ends were cut back, 9 bases at V and 0 bases at J, with 15 bases in the middle. CDR3 amino acids: CASSRSRSSGNTIYF. The DNA of the CDR3 is TGTGCCAGTTCCCGTTCGAGAAGCTCTGGAAACACCATATATTTT.

CDR3 amino acids: CSAQTGEGTEAFF. CDR3 nucleotides: TGCAGCGCACAGACAGGGGAGGGGACTGAAGCTTTCTTT. The chain recombines TRBV29-1 with TRBJ1-1, with 8 bases aligning to TRBD1. Germline V lookup: CDR1 SQVTM, CDR2 ANQGSEA. With V trimmed by 7 bases and J by 5 bases, 9 bases remained unmatched. The CDR3 covers 13 residues.

The chain employs TRBV11-2 and TRBJ2-2; 10 bases map to TRBD2. Germline V lookup: CDR1 SGHAT, CDR2 FQNNGV. This CDR3 has 15 residues. V shed 4 bases and J 4 bases; nucleotides not matched to a gene: 3. CDR3 residues: CASSWGLAPTGELFF. For the CDR3, the DNA is TGTGCCAGCAGCTGGGGACTAGCGCCCACCGGGGAGCTGTTTTTT.

The gene calls are TRBV10-2 and TRBJ2-3; TRBD2 aligns across 8 bases. Per the germline V gene, CDR1 is WSHSY and CDR2 is SAAADI. Trimming took 4 bases from V and 2 from J; bases not matched to a gene: 2. CDR3 size: 14 residues. The CDR3 nucleotides are TGCGCCAGCAGTGTAGCGGGATTCACAGATACGCAGTATTTT. It translates to CASSVAGFTDTQYF.

DNA for the CDR3: TGTGCCAGCAGCGTAGAGGGAGTCACGGAGACCCAGTACTTC. Amino acid sequence: CASSVEGVTETQYF. The chain links TRBV9 to TRBJ2-5; D perhaps matches TRBD2 (5 bases). V lost 0 bases and J 5 bases, leaving 11 bases between the germline ends. The CDR3 consists of 14 residues. Germline values: CDR1 SGDLS, CDR2 YYNGEE.

This clone was counted only a few times. CDR3 nucleotide sequence: TGCAGCGCTCCCGGGACTAGCGGGGGGTTTCTCTACGAGCAGTACTTC. Translated, it gives CSAPGTSGGFLYEQYF. The chain joins TRBV29-1 to TRBJ2-7; 15 bases match TRBD2. The CDR3 is 16 residues long. CDR1 is SQVTM and CDR2 is ANQGSEA in the germline V gene. With 7 bases clipped from V and 3 bases from J, the junction kept 10 bases outside the gene matches.

This clone was found a few times. This chain joins TRBV2 and TRBJ2-7; 7 positions match TRBD2. V shed 5 bases and J 6 bases; nucleotides not matched to a gene: 7. Germline V CDR1 and CDR2: SNHLY, FYNNEI. The CDR3 covers 13 residues. CDR3 coding DNA: TGTGCCAGCAGTACCGAGCGGGAAGGCGAGCAGTACTTC. As protein: CASSTEREGEQYF.

V gene TRBV9 combines with J gene TRBJ1-1, with TRBD1 identical over 11 bases. The CDR3 loop spans 14 amino acids. V lost 1 base and J lost 9; bases outside the gene matches: 5. The V gene's germline CDR1 is SGDLS and CDR2 YYNGEE. This CDR3 is CASSVLGQGDQAFF. CDR3 nucleotides: TGTGCCAGCAGCGTATTGGGACAGGGGGATCAAGCTTTCTTT.

This chain connects TRBV6-2 or TRBV6-3 to TRBJ2-5; 8 bases agree with TRBD2. CDR1 and CDR2 (germline): MNHEY, SVGEGT. After removal of 6 bases from V and 5 bases from J, the junction contained 14 bases not matched to a gene. The length of the CDR3 is 16 residues. The CDR3 spells CASSSIPGLGEETQYF. The CDR3 nucleotides are TGTGCCAGCAGCTCCATCCCGGGACTAGGGGAGGAGACCCAGTACTTC.

The CDR3 DNA sequence: TGTGCCACCGCCAGGGACCAGGACAGAATTAATTCACCCCTCCACTTT. Its protein product is CATARDQDRINSPLHF. This chain connects TRBV7-8 to TRBJ1-6; perhaps TRBD1 as D (6 bases). The CDR3 runs to 16 residues. V was trimmed by 10 bases and J by 6 bases, leaving 22 bases between them. Germline values: CDR1 SGHVS, CDR2 FQNEAQ.

The rearrangement joins TRBV28 to TRBJ1-5; TRBD1 agrees at 9 bases. With V trimmed by 5 bases and J by 3 bases, 5 bases remained unmatched. Germline assignment: CDR1 MDHEN and CDR2 SYDVKM. The CDR3 has 15 residues. The DNA for the CDR3 is TGTGCCAGCAGTAGGACAGGGGCGATCAATCAGCCCCAGCATTTT. Its protein product is CASSRTGAINQPQHF.

This chain uses TRBV5-1 with TRBJ1-2, with D possibly TRBD1 on 5 matching bases. The CDR3 covers 12 residues. V lost 4 bases and J 7 bases, leaving 11 bases between the germline ends. Germline loops: CDR1 SGHRS, CDR2 YFSETQ. The CDR3 DNA is TGCGCCAGCAGCCCTGACGGGGGTGGCTACACCTTC. It yields the protein CASSPDGGGYTF.

The gene calls are TRBV9 and TRBJ1-6, with 11 bases matching TRBD1. Germline V CDR1 and CDR2: SGDLS, YYNGEE. The CDR3 length is 14 residues. With V trimmed by 5 bases and J by 10 bases, 5 bases remained unmatched. This chain's CDR3 is CASSIGTGGSPLHF. The CDR3 DNA reads TGTGCCAGCAGTATAGGGACAGGGGGGTCACCCCTCCACTTT.

The chain carries TRBV10-3 and TRBJ2-2, with 7 bases aligning to TRBD1. CDR1 and CDR2 from the germline V gene are ENHRY and SYGVKD. The CDR3 is 14 residues long. The J segment lost 5 bases and the V segment lost 4 bases, leaving 4 bases of the junction unmatched. The CDR3 DNA reads as TGTGCCATCAGTGCGGGACAGATGACCGGGGAGCTGTTTTTT. Translating gives CAISAGQMTGELFF.

The chain carries TRBV13 and TRBJ1-6; D gene uncertain. V shed 3 bases and J shed 0 bases, with 9 bases lying between them. The CDR3 has 16 amino acids. The germline gives CDR1 PRHDT, CDR2 FYEKMQ (reference sequence). CDR3 region: CASSFTDYSYNSPLHF. The CDR3 DNA reads TGTGCCAGCAGCTTTACAGACTACTCCTATAATTCACCCCTCCACTTT.

V gene TRBV18 combines with J gene TRBJ1-2; TRBD1 agrees at 8 bases. After removal of 6 bases from V and 6 bases from J, the junction contained 12 bases not matched to a gene. Germline CDR1 and CDR2: KGHSH and LQKENI. CDR3 length: 15 residues. CDR3 residues: CASSPRTGTSDGYTF. In DNA form, the CDR3 reads TGTGCCAGCTCGCCAAGGACAGGGACAAGCGATGGCTACACCTTC.

The chain recombines TRBV11-2 with TRBJ2-1, with 7 nucleotides matching TRBD2. Germline lookup yields CDR1 SGHAT and CDR2 FQNNGV. This CDR3 contains 15 residues. V lost 4 bases, J lost 6 bases, and 9 bases stayed unmatched. CDR3 sequence (DNA): TGTGCCAGCAGCTACAAGCGGGAAGGGTCCAATGAGCAGTTCTTC. Protein sequence: CASSYKREGSNEQFF.

This chain connects TRBV2 to TRBJ1-2, with TRBD1 matching over 10 bases. Germline values: CDR1 SNHLY, CDR2 FYNNEI. This CDR3 contains 15 residues. Germline trimming cut 4 bases from V and 5 bases from J; bases unmatched to any gene: 7. The CDR3 DNA is TGTGCCAGCAGTGGGGGACAGGGGTCCCGTTATGGCTACACCTTC. Its protein is CASSGGQGSRYGYTF.

There are a few counts of this clone. V gene TRBV11-2 combines with J gene TRBJ1-5, with D perhaps matching TRBD1 (6 bases). There are 14 residues in the CDR3. CDR1 and CDR2 from the germline V gene are SGHAT and FQNNGV. The ends were cut back, 11 bases at V and 0 bases at J, with 14 bases in the middle. CDR3 nucleotides: TGTGCCGGCGGGGGGGCATATAGCAATCAGCCCCAGCATTTT. It encodes CAGGGAYSNQPQHF.

This chain joins TRBV7-8 and TRBJ2-7; the D gene is possibly TRBD1 (6 bases). Germline assignment: CDR1 SGHVS and CDR2 FQNEAQ. Between the trimmed V and J ends, which lost 10 bases and 0 bases, there was a span of 16 bases. This CDR3 is 14 amino acids long. The CDR3 DNA follows: TGTGCCACCTCCGGACAGCCCACCTCCTACGAGCAGTACTTC. This encodes CATSGQPTSYEQYF.

The chain has TRBV2 and TRBJ1-2; a possible D gene is TRBD1 (5 bases). The CDR3 extends over 12 amino acids. Trimming left V 10 bases short and J 7 bases short, with 16 bases between. Germline V gene sequence: CDR1 SNHLY, CDR2 FYNNEI. CDR3 nucleotides: TGTGCCATCAATCGGGGGAATCTTGGCTACACCTTC. Encoded protein: CAINRGNLGYTF.